This is a list of T cell receptor beta chains from one sample in a study of blood T cells in healthy people across ages. MiXCR, run by TCRdb on the 5' RACE reads, gives a single entry per CDR3 protein. The sample yields some 1.6 million distinct CDR3 sequences, 30% to 40% seen once. The sequencing input was blood. These receptor sequences come from a woman in her 30s in good health. Both conserved end residues are part of each CDR3. A D gene is named only where the DNA matches it firmly. A row's size may be missing; if present it is once, few, many or a size class.

size | J | V | D | CDR3 | DNA
few | TRBJ2-3 | TRBV29-1 | TRBD2 | CSVVSGGTDTQYF | TGCAGCGTTGTGTCGGGGGGGACAGATACGCAGTATTTT
- | TRBJ2-7 | TRBV20-1 | TRBD2 | CSARDRRLAVIYEQYF | TGCAGTGCTAGAGATCGTAGACTAGCGGTTATCTACGAGCAGTACTTC
few | TRBJ2-1 | TRBV6-1 | TRBD2 | CASRSLVAGAESSYNEQFF | TGTGCCAGCAGGTCTTTAGTAGCGGGGGCCGAGAGCTCCTACAATGAGCAGTTCTTC
- | TRBJ2-1 | TRBV29-1 | TRBD1 | CSVVRTGGSYSEQFF | TGCAGCGTTGTAAGGACAGGGGGCTCCTACAGTGAGCAGTTCTTC
few | TRBJ2-7 | TRBV14 | - | CASSQLHRWGEQYF | TGTGCCAGCAGCCAACTACACCGATGGGGAGAGCAGTACTTC
- | TRBJ2-5 | TRBV7-2 | - | CASSSHQGETQYF | TGTGCCAGCAGCTCGCATCAGGGGGAGACCCAGTACTTC
few | TRBJ2-1 | TRBV20-1 | - | CSARDKAPAPPWRYNEQFF | TGCAGTGCTAGAGATAAGGCCCCAGCCCCTCCGTGGAGATACAATGAGCAGTTCTTC
- | TRBJ2-2 | TRBV27 | TRBD2 | CASSLIASGFGELFF | TGTGCCAGCAGTTTAATTGCTAGCGGGTTCGGGGAGCTGTTTTTT
- | TRBJ1-1 | TRBV20-1 | TRBD1 | CSARPSTGDTEAFF | TGCAGTGCTAGACCCTCCACAGGGGACACTGAAGCTTTCTTT
- | TRBJ1-1 | TRBV20-1 | - | CSARRRGLNTEVFF | TGCAGTGCTAGGCGCAGGGGCTTGAACACTGAAGTTTTCTTT
- | TRBJ2-2 | TRBV4-1 | - | CASSPGLGTGELFF | TGTGCCAGCAGCCCAGGGCTGGGCACCGGGGAGCTGTTTTTT
- | TRBJ2-1 | TRBV24-1 | - | CATSDPPVDKQFF | TGTGCCACCAGTGATCCCCCGGTAGATAAGCAGTTCTTC
- | TRBJ2-1 | TRBV7-2 | TRBD2 | CASSLVEGSGGEQFF | TGTGCCAGCAGCTTAGTAGAGGGCTCGGGGGGTGAGCAGTTCTTC
- | TRBJ2-5 | TRBV5-1 | TRBD1 | CASSLGTGAPQETQYF | TGCGCCAGCAGCTTGGGGACAGGGGCACCCCAAGAGACCCAGTACTTC
many | TRBJ2-7 | TRBV7-8 | - | CASTHGSYEQYF | TGTGCCAGCACTCACGGGAGCTACGAGCAGTACTTC
few | TRBJ1-2 | TRBV28 | - | CAISRVNYGYTF | TGTGCCATTTCTAGAGTAAACTATGGCTACACCTTC
- | TRBJ2-1 | TRBV20-1 | - | CSARQPELSSYNEQFF | TGCAGTGCTAGACAGCCAGAATTAAGCTCCTACAATGAGCAGTTCTTC
few | TRBJ2-1 | TRBV12-3/TRBV12-4 | - | CASTPSSSYNEQFF | TGTGCCAGCACCCCTTCCAGCTCCTACAATGAGCAGTTCTTC
- | TRBJ2-2 | TRBV7-2 | TRBD2 | CARPGLPGVYTGELFF | TGTGCCAGACCGGGACTACCGGGAGTATACACCGGGGAGCTGTTTTTT
few | TRBJ2-2 | TRBV7-6 | TRBD2 | CASSWEGFANTGELFF | TGTGCCAGCAGCTGGGAGGGGTTCGCGAACACCGGGGAGCTGTTTTTT
many | TRBJ2-5 | TRBV20-1 | - | CSGHVRAEETQYF | TGCAGTGGCCATGTCCGGGCCGAAGAGACCCAGTACTTC